The source of this T cell receptor (beta chain) is a study of cytomegalovirus exposure and HLA in healthy donors. Healthy individuals who donated bone marrow served as the donors. Use of 60 Vbeta and 13 Jbeta primers characterized the PCR. The assay was immunoSEQ multiplex PCR, and TCRdb's table has in-frame clones only and misses some. The data contain some 170,000 clones, 70% to 90% of them singletons. The CDR3 is made up of 21 amino acids. Germline assignment: CDR1 MDHEN and CDR2 SYDVKM. V gave up 4 bases and J gave up 3 bases; unmatched junction bases: 22. A remark on this clone: Its antigen remains unidentified.

General study findings and limits: Most TCR sequences were rare, but some public TCRs occurred in many donors. Reports described diagnosis of cytomegalovirus status by the classifier as highly specific and sensitive.

The sequencing sample was made of PBMCs. The chain employs TRBV28 and TRBJ2-7; 12 bases match TRBD2. The clonotype originates from a woman aged 30 to 39 in good health and CMV-seronegative. The CDR3 sequence is CASSSLLGDNRLAGDSYEQYF. DNA for the CDR3: TGTGCCAGCAGTTCATTACTCGGGGACAACAGACTAGCGGGAGACAGCTACGAGCAGTACTTC.